A single sample gave rise to the 15 T cell receptor beta chains below, sequenced in a study of T cells in localized non-small cell lung cancer. Generated by immunoSEQ multiplex PCR, the TCRdb table keeps only in-frame clones and is missing some. The data hold around 17,000 clones, with about 89% observed a single time. The material was peripheral blood, obtained before any cancer treatment. The receptors were gathered from a male donor at least 60 years old with stage II squamous cell lung carcinoma.

This clone was seen a few times. The genes are TRBV19 and TRBJ1-2; possibly TRBD1 for D (5 bases). Trimming removed 5 bases from V and 2 bases from J, with 6 bases in between. CDR3 size: 12 residues. Germline CDR1 and CDR2: LNHDA and SQIVND (reference sequence). CDR3 loop: CASSSGNYGYTF. DNA of the CDR3: TGTGCCAGTAGTTCAGGGAACTATGGCTACACCTTC.

This clone has just a few counts. The chain joins TRBV6-6 to TRBJ2-2, with D possibly matching TRBD2 (5 bases). This CDR3 contains 12 residues. The germline V gene has CDR1 MNHNY and CDR2 SVGAGI (reference sequence). V was cut by 9 bases and J by 5 bases, with 10 bases left in between. The CDR3: CASQAVTGELFF. CDR3 in DNA: TGTGCCAGTCAAGCGGTTACCGGGGAGCTGTTTTTT.

The gene calls are TRBV19 and TRBJ1-1; unclear D gene. Germline-derived CDR1 and CDR2 are LNHDA and SQIVND (reference sequence). This CDR3 region has 13 residues. V was shortened by 1 base and J by 1 base, with 4 bases between the two germline ends. The CDR3 bases are TGTGCCAGTAGTATAGTCTGGAACACTGAAGCTTTCTTT. It is translated as CASSIVWNTEAFF.

The gene calls are TRBV4-2 and TRBJ1-2, with 10 bases matching TRBD1. With V trimmed by 0 bases and J by 0 bases, 13 bases remained unmatched. Germline-derived CDR1 and CDR2 are LGHNA and YNFKEQ. CDR3 length: 20 residues. CDR3 sequence: CASSQEASRGGQGANYGYTF. The CDR3 DNA sequence: TGTGCCAGCAGCCAAGAAGCCTCGCGAGGTGGACAGGGGGCTAACTATGGCTACACCTTC.

V gene TRBV6-1 combines with J gene TRBJ1-1; the match to TRBD1 covers 7 bases. The germline V gene encodes CDR1 MNHNS and CDR2 SASEGT. This CDR3 has 12 residues. The CDR3 DNA reads TGTGCAGCCAACAGGGGGAACACTGAAGCTTTCTTT. It yields the protein CAANRGNTEAFF.

This CDR3 is CASSPGDRGNTEAFF. CDR3 coding DNA: TGTGCCAGCAGCCCAGGAGACAGGGGGAACACTGAAGCTTTCTTT. This chain links TRBV7-9 with TRBJ1-1, with TRBD1 matching 8 bases. V lost 5 bases to trimming and J lost 1 base; unmatched junction nucleotides: 6. CDR1 is SEHNR and CDR2 is FQNEAQ in the germline V gene (reference sequence). The CDR3 is 15 amino acids.

This clone was recorded once. The CDR3 nucleotides are TGCGCCAGCAGTGAGGACTCCTTCTATGGCTACACCTTC. Protein: CASSEDSFYGYTF. The rearrangement links TRBV10-2 to TRBJ1-2; D remains unclear. The CDR3 covers 13 residues. Germline V gene data show CDR1 as WSHSY and CDR2 as SAAADI. The V and J ends lost 2 bases and 4 bases respectively, with 8 bases between them.

This clone showed up just once. The rearrangement links TRBV9 to TRBJ2-1; D is undetermined. Germline CDR1 and CDR2: SGDLS and YYNGEE. The CDR3 covers 11 residues. The V gene lost 0 bases and the J gene lost 5 bases, with 0 bases spanning the gap. CDR3 region: CASSVDNEQFF. For the CDR3, the DNA is TGTGCCAGCAGCGTAGACAATGAGCAGTTCTTC.

This chain uses TRBV25-1 with TRBJ2-2, with 7 positions matching TRBD2. Trimming took 7 bases from V and 2 from J; bases not matched to a gene: 4. Germline values: CDR1 MGHDK, CDR2 SYGVNS. CDR3 length equals 14 residues. Written as DNA, the CDR3 is TGTGCCAGCAAATGGGGGGGAAACACCGGGGAGCTGTTTTTT. This sequence encodes CASKWGGNTGELFF.

The chain has TRBV5-6 and TRBJ2-5; no reliable D call. Germline assignment: CDR1 SGHDT and CDR2 YYEEEE. CDR3 size: 11 residues. The ends were cut back, 3 bases at V and 2 bases at J, with 2 bases in the middle. The CDR3 nucleotides are TGTGCCAGCAGCTCTCAAGAGACCCAGTACTTC. Amino acids: CASSSQETQYF.

The chain employs TRBV2 and TRBJ1-3; the D gene is possibly TRBD1 (5 bases). The V end was cut by 4 bases, the J end by 0 bases, with 10 bases between. This CDR3 comprises 15 residues. Germline V CDR1 and CDR2: SNHLY, FYNNEI. CDR3 in amino acids: CASSGPGSSGNTIYF. Written as DNA, the CDR3 is TGTGCCAGCAGTGGTCCAGGGTCCTCTGGAAACACCATATATTTT.

The chain joins TRBV9 to TRBJ2-3; D unresolved. Germline CDR1 SGDLS, CDR2 YYNGEE. The germline V and J ends were trimmed by 0 bases and 2 bases, with 4 bases remaining between them. The CDR3 is 13 residues long. Here the CDR3 DNA reads TGTGCCAGCAGCGTAGGTTACACAGATACGCAGTATTTT. This codes for CASSVGYTDTQYF.

V is TRBV30 and J is TRBJ1-1, with 8 positions matching TRBD1. CDR3 length equals 13 residues. J gave up 0 bases and V 5 bases, and 2 bases lay outside the gene matches. CDR1 GTSNPN and CDR2 SVGIG come from the germline V gene (reference sequence). The DNA for the CDR3 is TGTGCCTGGGGACAGGGTGTGAACACTGAAGCTTTCTTT. Its protein product is CAWGQGVNTEAFF. Full variable domain (remainder filled in from reference TRBV30 and TRBJ1-1): SQTIHQWPATLVQPVGSPLSLECTVEGTSNPNLYWYRQAAGRGLQLLFYSVGIGQISSEVPQNLSASRPQDRQFILSSKKLLLSDSGFYLCAWGQGVNTEAFFGQGTRLTVV.

The J gene is TRBJ2-6, the V gene TRBV11-1; D is undetermined. This CDR3 has 17 residues. V lost 5 bases and J lost 0, with 14 bases in between. Germline CDR1 and CDR2: SGHAT and FQDESV (reference sequence). The CDR3 DNA follows: TGTGCCAGCAGCCGCATGGGCGCCAGCTCTGGGGCCAACGTCCTGACTTTC. It encodes CASSRMGASSGANVLTF.

The chain uses TRBV28 and TRBJ2-3, with a tentative D call TRBD2 (6 bases). Germline CDR1 and CDR2: MDHEN and SYDVKM. V gave up 5 bases and J gave up 2 bases, with 14 bases separating them. The CDR3 sequence is 15 residues long. The CDR3 coding sequence is TGTGCCAGCAGTCCCGGGACTCCACTCACAGATACGCAGTATTTT. Its translation: CASSPGTPLTDTQYF.